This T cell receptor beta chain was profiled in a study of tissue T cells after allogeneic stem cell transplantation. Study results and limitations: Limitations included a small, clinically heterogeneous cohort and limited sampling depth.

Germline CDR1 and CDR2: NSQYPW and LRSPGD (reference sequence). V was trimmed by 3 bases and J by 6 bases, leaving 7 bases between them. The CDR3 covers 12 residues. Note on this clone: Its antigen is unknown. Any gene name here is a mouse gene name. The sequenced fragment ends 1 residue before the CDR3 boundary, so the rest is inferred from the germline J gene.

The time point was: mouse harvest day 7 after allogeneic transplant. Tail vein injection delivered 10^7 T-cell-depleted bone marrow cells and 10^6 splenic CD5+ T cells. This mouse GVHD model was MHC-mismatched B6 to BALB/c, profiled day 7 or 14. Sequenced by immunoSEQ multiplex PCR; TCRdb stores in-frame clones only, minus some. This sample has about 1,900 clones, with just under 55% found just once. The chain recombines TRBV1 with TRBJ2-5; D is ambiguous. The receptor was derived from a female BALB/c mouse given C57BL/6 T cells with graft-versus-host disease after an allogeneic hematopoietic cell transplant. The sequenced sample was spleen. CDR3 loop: CTCSAPRDTQYF. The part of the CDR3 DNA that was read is TGCACCTGCAGTGCCCCCCGCGACACCCAGTAC.